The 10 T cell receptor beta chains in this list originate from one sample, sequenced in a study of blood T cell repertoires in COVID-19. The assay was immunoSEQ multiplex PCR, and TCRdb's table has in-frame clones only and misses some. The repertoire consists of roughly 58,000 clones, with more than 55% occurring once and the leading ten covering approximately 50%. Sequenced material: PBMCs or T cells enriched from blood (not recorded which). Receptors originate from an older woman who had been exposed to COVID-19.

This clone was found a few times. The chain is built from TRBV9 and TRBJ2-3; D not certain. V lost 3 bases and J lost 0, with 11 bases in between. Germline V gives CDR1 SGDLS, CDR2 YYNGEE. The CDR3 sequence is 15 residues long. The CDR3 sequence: CASSATATSTDTQYF. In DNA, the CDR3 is TGTGCCAGCAGCGCGACTGCAACTAGCACAGATACGCAGTATTTT.

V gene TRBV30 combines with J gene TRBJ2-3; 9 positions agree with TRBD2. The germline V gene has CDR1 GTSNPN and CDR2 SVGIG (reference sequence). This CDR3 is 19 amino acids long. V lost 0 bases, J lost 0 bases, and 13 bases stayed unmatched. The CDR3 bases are TGTGCCTGGAGTGTACGTCTAGCGGGAAAGTTGTTTAGCACAGATACGCAGTATTTT. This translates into CAWSVRLAGKLFSTDTQYF.

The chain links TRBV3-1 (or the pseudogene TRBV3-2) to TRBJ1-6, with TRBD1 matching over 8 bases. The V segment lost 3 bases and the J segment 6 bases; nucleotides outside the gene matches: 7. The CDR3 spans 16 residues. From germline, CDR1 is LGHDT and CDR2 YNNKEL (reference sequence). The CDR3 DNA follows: TGTGCCAGCAGCCAGCCGGACAGGGTCCGTAATTCACCCCTCCACTTT. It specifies CASSQPDRVRNSPLHF.

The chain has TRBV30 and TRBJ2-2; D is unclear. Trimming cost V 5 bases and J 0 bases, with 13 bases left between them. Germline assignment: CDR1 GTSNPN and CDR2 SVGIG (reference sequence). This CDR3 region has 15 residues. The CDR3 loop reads CAWRGGKTNTGELFF. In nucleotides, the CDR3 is TGTGCCTGGCGTGGCGGAAAAACGAACACCGGGGAGCTGTTTTTT.

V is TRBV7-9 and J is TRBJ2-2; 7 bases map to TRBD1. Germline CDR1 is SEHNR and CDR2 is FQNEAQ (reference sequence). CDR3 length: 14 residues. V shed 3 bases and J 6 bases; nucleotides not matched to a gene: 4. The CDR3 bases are TGTGCCAGCAGCTTCCCAGGGGGTGCCGGGGAGCTGTTTTTT. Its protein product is CASSFPGGAGELFF.

The CDR3 loop is CASSFGTLYEQYF. DNA of the CDR3: TGTGCCAGCAGCTTCGGGACACTATACGAGCAGTACTTC. This sequence joins TRBV5-6 and TRBJ2-7, with D maybe TRBD1 (6 bases). Germline CDR1 is SGHDT and CDR2 is YYEEEE. Trimming removed 2 bases at V and 4 bases at J, with 10 bases between. The CDR3 length is 13 residues.

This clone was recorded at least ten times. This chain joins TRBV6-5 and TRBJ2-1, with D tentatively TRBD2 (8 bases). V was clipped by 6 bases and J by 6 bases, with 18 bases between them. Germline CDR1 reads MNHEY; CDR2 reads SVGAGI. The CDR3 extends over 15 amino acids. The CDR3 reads CASSEGAGGPNEQFF. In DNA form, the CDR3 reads TGTGCCAGCAGCGAGGGGGCGGGGGGCCCCAATGAGCAGTTCTTC.

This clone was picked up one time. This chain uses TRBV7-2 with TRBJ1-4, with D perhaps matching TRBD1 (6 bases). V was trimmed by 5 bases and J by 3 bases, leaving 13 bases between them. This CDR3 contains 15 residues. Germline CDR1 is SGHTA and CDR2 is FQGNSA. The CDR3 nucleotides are TGTGCCAGCAGCATGAATAGACAGGCTAATGAAAAACTGTTTTTT. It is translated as CASSMNRQANEKLFF.

The CDR3 coding sequence is TGTGCCAGCACCCCTCCGGCAGGGCTGGACTACACCTTC. It encodes CASTPPAGLDYTF. The V and J genes are TRBV28 and TRBJ1-2, with D maybe TRBD1 (5 bases). V lost 7 bases, J lost 10 bases, and 19 bases lay in between. CDR3 size: 13 residues. Germline lookup yields CDR1 MDHEN and CDR2 SYDVKM.

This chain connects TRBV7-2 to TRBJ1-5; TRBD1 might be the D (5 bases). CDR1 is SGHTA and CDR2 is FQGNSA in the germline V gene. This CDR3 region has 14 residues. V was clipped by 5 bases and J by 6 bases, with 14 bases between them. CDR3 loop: CASSTGTASQPQHF. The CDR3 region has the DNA TGTGCCAGCAGCACTGGGACTGCCAGTCAGCCCCAGCATTTT.